These 21 T cell receptor beta chains were all obtained from the same sample, sequenced in a study of cytomegalovirus exposure and HLA in healthy donors. 60 Vbeta and 13 Jbeta primers were used in PCR. Some clones are missing from TCRdb's copy, which holds only in-frame ones; the method was immunoSEQ multiplex PCR. This repertoire includes more than 85,000 clones. The sample was PBMCs. Receptors were obtained from a girl aged 10 to 17 in good health and CMV-seropositive.

The chain combines TRBV6-1 with TRBJ1-2, with 7 bases lining up with TRBD1. The CDR3 is 14 residues long. Germline CDR1 and CDR2: MNHNS and SASEGT. The ends lost 7 bases at V and 4 bases at J; junction bases unmatched: 9. The CDR3 nucleotides read TGTGCCAGCATGCTGAGGACAGGAGTCTATGGCTACACCTTC. Amino acid sequence: CASMLRTGVYGYTF.

The genes are TRBV7-2 and TRBJ1-4; TRBD1 matches 8 bases. This CDR3 spans 14 amino acids. Germline loops: CDR1 SGHTA, CDR2 FQGNSA. J gave up 8 bases and V 2 bases, and 4 bases lay outside the gene matches. DNA for the CDR3: TGTGCCAGCAGCTTAACGAACAGGGGGGAAAAACTGTTTTTT. Translation: CASSLTNRGEKLFF.

CDR3 protein: CASSYGRGWGETQYF. Here the CDR3 DNA reads TGTGCCAGCAGTTACGGCAGGGGGTGGGGAGAGACCCAGTACTTC. The rearrangement joins TRBV6-5 to TRBJ2-5, with 7 bases lining up with TRBD1. CDR3 size: 15 residues. Germline V lookup: CDR1 MNHEY, CDR2 SVGAGI. The V segment lost 2 bases and the J segment 4 bases; nucleotides outside the gene matches: 7.

The chain has TRBV4-1 and TRBJ2-3, with TRBD2 matching 9 bases. Trimming cost V 4 bases and J 5 bases; bases outside gene matches: 7. Germline V CDR1 and CDR2: MGHRA, YSYEKL. CDR3 length: 15 amino acids. CDR3 protein: CASSLIAGARDTQYF. CDR3 DNA: TGCGCCAGCAGCCTGATAGCGGGGGCCCGAGATACGCAGTATTTT.

V and J are TRBV5-1 and TRBJ1-6; D not certain. From germline, CDR1 is SGHRS and CDR2 YFSETQ. This CDR3 region has 13 residues. The germline V and J ends were trimmed by 4 bases and 10 bases, with 12 bases remaining between them. This CDR3 reads CASSLESESPLHF. The CDR3 DNA reads as TGCGCCAGCAGCCTAGAGTCAGAGTCACCCCTCCACTTT.

The V and J genes are TRBV5-1 and TRBJ2-5, with 9 bases matching TRBD1. The germline V gene has CDR1 SGHRS and CDR2 YFSETQ. J gave up 4 bases and V 0 bases, and 7 bases lay outside the gene matches. The CDR3 totals 16 residues. CDR3: CASSLVGTGLRETQYF. CDR3 in DNA: TGCGCCAGCAGCTTGGTTGGGACAGGGTTAAGAGAGACCCAGTACTTC.

The chain carries TRBV7-9 and TRBJ2-7; TRBD2 might be the D (6 bases). CDR3 length equals 15 residues. Germline assignment: CDR1 SEHNR and CDR2 FQNEAQ (reference sequence). The V end was cut by 4 bases, the J end by 3 bases, with 16 bases between. CDR3 nucleotides: TGTGCCAGCAGCTCCCGGCGGGGTTCTGGCTACGAGCAGTACTTC. As protein: CASSSRRGSGYEQYF. Full variable domain (outside the CDR3, taken from reference TRBV7-9 and TRBJ2-7): DTGVSQNPRHKITKRGQNVTFRCDPISEHNRLYWYRQTLGQGPEFLTYFQNEAQLEKSRLLSDRFSAERPKGSFSTLEIQRTEQGDSAMYLCASSSRRGSGYEQYFGPGTRLTVT.

V usage is TRBV6-5 and J usage is TRBJ1-1, with a tentative D call TRBD1 (5 bases). Germline V gene sequence: CDR1 MNHEY, CDR2 SVGAGI. The CDR3 length is 14 residues. With 4 bases removed from V and 0 bases from J, the gap between germline ends came to 9 bases. As DNA, the CDR3 is TGTGCCAGCAGTTTTCAGGGCGTGAACACTGAAGCTTTCTTT. Amino acid sequence: CASSFQGVNTEAFF.

The rearrangement links TRBV5-1 to TRBJ1-1; D perhaps matches TRBD1 (5 bases). Trimming took 4 bases from V and 0 from J, leaving 16 bases between them. The germline V gene has CDR1 SGHRS and CDR2 YFSETQ. The CDR3 covers 16 residues. The CDR3 nucleotides are TGCGCCAGCAGCCCCAATCCGGGGGAGATGAACACTGAAGCTTTCTTT. This encodes CASSPNPGEMNTEAFF.

The V gene is TRBV5-4, the J gene TRBJ2-5, with TRBD2 as a possible D gene (5 bases). Germline V gene sequence: CDR1 SGHNT, CDR2 YYREEE (reference sequence). V gave up 7 bases and J gave up 5 bases, with 21 bases separating them. This CDR3 has 15 amino acids. The CDR3: CASGRGVRLGETQYF. The CDR3 region has the DNA TGTGCCAGCGGACGGGGAGTTCGCCTGGGGGAGACCCAGTACTTC.

The V call is TRBV2, the J call TRBJ1-5, with a possible D match to TRBD1 (5 bases). CDR1 is SNHLY, CDR2 FYNNEI, per germline. This CDR3 region has 14 residues. Trimming left V 6 bases short and J 3 bases short, with 12 bases between. Here the CDR3 reads CASRDDSPNQPQHF. The CDR3 DNA reads as TGTGCCAGCAGAGACGACAGCCCCAATCAGCCCCAGCATTTT. Filled out from reference TRBV2 and TRBJ1-5, the complete variable domain reads EPEVTQTPSHQVTQMGQEVILRCVPISNHLYFYWYRQILGQKVEFLVSFYNNEISEKSEIFDDQFSVERPDGSNFTLKIRSTKLEDSAMYFCASRDDSPNQPQHFGDGTRLSIL.

The chain has TRBV25-1 and TRBJ1-1, with 9 bases matching TRBD1. CDR1 is MGHDK, CDR2 SYGVNS, per germline. V gave up 7 bases and J gave up 3 bases; unmatched junction bases: 9. This CDR3 is built from 15 residues. This chain's CDR3 is CASKPGRQGDTEAFF. For the CDR3, the DNA is TGTGCCAGCAAGCCGGGGAGACAGGGGGACACTGAAGCTTTCTTT.

This chain joins TRBV6-5 and TRBJ1-3; 7 nucleotides match TRBD1. Germline assignment: CDR1 MNHEY and CDR2 SVGAGI. V trimming: 7 bases; J trimming: 0 bases; junction bases outside the gene matches: 6. The CDR3 totals 15 residues. CDR3 in amino acids: CASTADRLSGNTIYF. CDR3 nucleotides: TGTGCCAGCACCGCGGACAGGCTCTCTGGAAACACCATATATTTT.

About this clone itself: One junction end disagrees with the germline gene, perhaps due to a read error. The genes are TRBV7-2 and TRBJ2-3; possibly TRBD1 for D (5 bases). The length of the CDR3 is 13 residues. CDR1 is SGHTA, CDR2 FQGNSA, per germline. The CDR3 region has the DNA TGTGCCAGCAGCCCCCCCCTGACAGATAAGCAGTATTTT. Encoded protein: CASSPPLTDKQYF.

V gene TRBV4-3 combines with J gene TRBJ2-5; 7 bases fit TRBD1. The CDR3 has 15 amino acids. V was pared by 4 bases and J by 1 base, with 6 bases of the junction left unmatched. Looked up from germline, CDR1 is LGHNA and CDR2 is YSLEER. This CDR3 reads CASSPATGFQETQYF. CDR3 in DNA: TGCGCCAGCAGCCCAGCGACAGGGTTCCAAGAGACCCAGTACTTC.

This chain connects TRBV6-6 to TRBJ2-3; no definite D call. The CDR3 loop spans 14 amino acids. Germline V gene data show CDR1 as MNHNY and CDR2 as SVGAGI (reference sequence). V was clipped by 3 bases and J by 0 bases, with 7 bases between them. This CDR3 reads CASSYLQSTDTQYF. The CDR3 nucleotides read TGTGCCAGCAGTTATCTACAGAGCACAGATACGCAGTATTTT.

The chain recombines TRBV6-5 with TRBJ2-7, with 8 bases matching TRBD1. This CDR3 has 15 amino acids. The germline V gene encodes CDR1 MNHEY and CDR2 SVGAGI. V lost 5 bases, J lost 5 bases, and 11 bases stayed unmatched. The CDR3, as DNA: TGTGCCAGCAGTAAAACGGACAGGGTTGTCGACGAGCAGTACTTC. Protein sequence: CASSKTDRVVDEQYF.

The genes are TRBV9 and TRBJ2-3; 7 nucleotides line up with TRBD2. The CDR3 loop spans 16 amino acids. With 2 bases clipped from V and 1 base from J, the junction kept 7 bases outside the gene matches. Germline loops: CDR1 SGDLS, CDR2 YYNGEE. The CDR3 DNA sequence: TGTGCCAGCAGCGTTGGGGCAGGGAGGGGCACAGATACGCAGTATTTT. It codes for CASSVGAGRGTDTQYF.

J is TRBJ2-3 and V is TRBV9, with 9 bases that match TRBD1. The trim removed 1 base at V and 3 bases at J, leaving 3 bases unmatched. CDR1 and CDR2 (germline): SGDLS, YYNGEE. This CDR3 contains 15 residues. The DNA of the CDR3 is TGTGCCAGCAGCGTAAGGACAGGGGTGACAGATACGCAGTATTTT. Translation gives CASSVRTGVTDTQYF.

The chain joins TRBV7-6 to TRBJ2-3; 8 nucleotides match TRBD2. Germline CDR1 is SGHVS and CDR2 is FNYEAQ. The trim removed 2 bases at V and 5 bases at J, leaving 6 bases unmatched. The CDR3 consists of 15 residues. This CDR3 is CASSLLASGRDTQYF. The CDR3 coding sequence is TGTGCCAGCAGCTTATTGGCTAGCGGGCGAGATACGCAGTATTTT.

Comment on this clone: One junction end disagrees with the germline gene, perhaps due to a read error. DNA of the CDR3: TGTGCCAGCAGTGACCGGGGACACACTGAAGATTTCTTT. It codes for CASSDRGHTEDFF. The chain employs TRBV6-1 and TRBJ1-1, with D tentatively TRBD1 (6 bases). The CDR3 is made up of 13 amino acids. CDR1 MNHNS and CDR2 SASEGT come from the germline V gene.